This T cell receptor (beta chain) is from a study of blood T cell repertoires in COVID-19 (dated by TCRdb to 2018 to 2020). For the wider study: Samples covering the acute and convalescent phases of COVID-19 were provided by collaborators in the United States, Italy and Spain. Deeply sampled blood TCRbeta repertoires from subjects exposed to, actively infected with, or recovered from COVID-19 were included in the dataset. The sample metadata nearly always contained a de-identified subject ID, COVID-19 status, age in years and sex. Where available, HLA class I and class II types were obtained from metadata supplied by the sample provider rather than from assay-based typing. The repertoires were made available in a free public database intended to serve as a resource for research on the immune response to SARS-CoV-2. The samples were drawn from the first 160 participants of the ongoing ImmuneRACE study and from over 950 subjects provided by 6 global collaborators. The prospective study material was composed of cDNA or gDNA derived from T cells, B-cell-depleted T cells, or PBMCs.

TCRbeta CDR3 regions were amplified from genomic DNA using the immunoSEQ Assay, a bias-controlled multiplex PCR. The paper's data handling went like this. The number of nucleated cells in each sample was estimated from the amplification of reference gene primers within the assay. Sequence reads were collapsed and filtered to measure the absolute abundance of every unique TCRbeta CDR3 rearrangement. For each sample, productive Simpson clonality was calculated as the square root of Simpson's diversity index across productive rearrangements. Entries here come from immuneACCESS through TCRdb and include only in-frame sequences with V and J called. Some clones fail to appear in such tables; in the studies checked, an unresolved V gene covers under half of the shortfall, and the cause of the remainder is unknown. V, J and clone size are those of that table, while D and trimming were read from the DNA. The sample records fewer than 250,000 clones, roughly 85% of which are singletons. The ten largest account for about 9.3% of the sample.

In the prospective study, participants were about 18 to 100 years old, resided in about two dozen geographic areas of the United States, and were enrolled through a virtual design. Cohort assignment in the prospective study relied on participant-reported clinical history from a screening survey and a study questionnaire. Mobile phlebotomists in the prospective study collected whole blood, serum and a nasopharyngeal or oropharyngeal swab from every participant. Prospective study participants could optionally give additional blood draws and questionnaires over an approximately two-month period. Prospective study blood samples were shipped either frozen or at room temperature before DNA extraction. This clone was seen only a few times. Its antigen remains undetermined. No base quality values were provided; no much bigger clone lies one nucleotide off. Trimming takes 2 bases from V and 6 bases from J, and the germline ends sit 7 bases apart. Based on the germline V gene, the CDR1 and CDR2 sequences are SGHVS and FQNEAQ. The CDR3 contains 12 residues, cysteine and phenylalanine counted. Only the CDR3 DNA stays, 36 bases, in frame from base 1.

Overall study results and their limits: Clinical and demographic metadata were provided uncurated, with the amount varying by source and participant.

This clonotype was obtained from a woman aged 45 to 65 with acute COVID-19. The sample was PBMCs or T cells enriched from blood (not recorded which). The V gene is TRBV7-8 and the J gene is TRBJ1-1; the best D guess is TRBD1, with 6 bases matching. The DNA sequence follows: TGTGCCAGCAGCTTAAGGACAGCTGAAGCTTTCTTT. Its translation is CASSLRTAEAFF.